A selection of T cell receptor beta chains follows, all from one sample in a study of T cell repertoires in cytomegalovirus infection. From the reads, TCRdb called clonotypes with MiXCR, one entry per CDR3 protein. The sample lists roughly 280,000 distinct CDR3 sequences, around 13% seen once, with around 9.5% in the top ten. Sequenced: PBMCs. The receptors shown here come from a human donor in good health (CMV status not recorded). Some clones in this sample may be carry-over from other donors' samples. CDR3s include the opening cysteine and the closing phenylalanine or tryptophan. The D gene is left open where the match is weak. Size values are once, few and many counts, or a class for expanded clones, and some rows have none.

DNA	CDR3	length	D	V	J	size
TGTGCCAGCAGCCCAGGGGGCACTGGGGCCAACGTCCTGACTTTC	CASSPGGTGANVLTF	15	TRBD1	TRBV7-2	TRBJ2-6	many
TGTGCCACCGGTACAGGGGAAGAGACCCAGTACTTC	CATGTGEETQYF	12	TRBD1	TRBV10-3	TRBJ2-5	many
TGCGCCAGCAGCCAAGATCCTCACAGGGGCGGCTACACCTTC	CASSQDPHRGGYTF	14	TRBD1	TRBV4-1	TRBJ1-2	.
TGCGCCAGCAGCCAACCGGGCGCTGGAAACACCATATATTTT	CASSQPGAGNTIYF	14	.	TRBV4-1	TRBJ1-3	few
TGTGCCAGCAGCTTAGAAGTTACGTACCAAGAGACCCAGTACTTC	CASSLEVTYQETQYF	15	.	TRBV11-2	TRBJ2-5	many
TGTGCCAGCAGCTCGGTGGACAGGGCGACAGATACGCAGTATTTT	CASSSVDRATDTQYF	15	TRBD1	TRBV5-4	TRBJ2-3	.
TGTGCCAGCAGCTTTGAGGTTGAAGCTTTCTTT	CASSFEVEAFF	11	.	TRBV7-2	TRBJ1-1	many
TGTGCCAGCAGTTTAAGGGGCCAGGGCGGTAACCAGCCCCAGCATTTT	CASSLRGQGGNQPQHF	16	.	TRBV28	TRBJ1-5	few
TGTGCCAGCAGTTCCGGGACTAGCGGGAGCTATGAGCAGTTCTTC	CASSSGTSGSYEQFF	15	TRBD2	TRBV6-5	TRBJ2-1	few
TGTGCCAGCAGCTTAGAGAGGACCCGAGGTGAAAAACTGTTTTTT	CASSLERTRGEKLFF	15	.	TRBV7-6	TRBJ1-4	many
TGTGCCAGCAGCTTAGGCCCACTAGCGGGAAAGTATTTT	CASSLGPLAGKYF	13	TRBD2	TRBV7-2	TRBJ2-3	many
TGTGCCAGCACCGGACAGGGGGCTGCAGATACGCAGTATTTT	CASTGQGAADTQYF	14	TRBD1	TRBV7-2	TRBJ2-3	many
TGTGCCAGCAGCTTAGATCCGGGGAAGGGCGAGCAGTACTTC	CASSLDPGKGEQYF	14	.	TRBV11-2	TRBJ2-7	few
TGTGCCAGCAGCCTCAAGGGGGGGGGACCGGACGAGCAGTACTTC	CASSLKGGGPDEQYF	15	.	TRBV7-2	TRBJ2-7	few
TGCAGCGTTCCCCGCGGGACTAGCGGGAACCGTGGGGAGCTGTTTTTT	CSVPRGTSGNRGELFF	16	TRBD2	TRBV29-1	TRBJ2-2	few
TGTGCCAGCAGCCTCCCGGGACTGGGGGAGCAGTACTTC	CASSLPGLGEQYF	13	.	TRBV28	TRBJ2-7	many
TGTGCCAGTAGTATGAGCGTCTCTGGGGCCAACGTCCTGACTTTC	CASSMSVSGANVLTF	15	.	TRBV19	TRBJ2-6	few
TGCGCCAGCAGCCAAGTGTTATCCGTGGGAGAGCAGTACTTC	CASSQVLSVGEQYF	14	.	TRBV4-1	TRBJ2-7	many
TGTGCCAGTAGTATAGACAGTCGCCCGTATAGCAATCAGCCCCAGCATTTT	CASSIDSRPYSNQPQHF	17	.	TRBV19	TRBJ1-5	many
TGCAGCGTTTCACTGAACACTGAAGCTTTCTTT	CSVSLNTEAFF	11	.	TRBV29-1	TRBJ1-1	many
TGTGCCAGCACGGCGGGAGGGTACTCTGGGGCCAACGTCCTGACTTTC	CASTAGGYSGANVLTF	16	TRBD2	TRBV6-2/TRBV6-3	TRBJ2-6	few
TGCGCCAGCAGCCCCACCGCGCTATCCTACAATGAGCAGTTCTTC	CASSPTALSYNEQFF	15	.	TRBV4-3	TRBJ2-1	.
TGTGCCAGCAGTCAGGACAGGGTGCAGACCCAGTACTTC	CASSQDRVQTQYF	13	TRBD1	TRBV6-6	TRBJ2-5	.
TGTGCCAGCAGCTTGGCCCCGACAGGTTTCGATAGCAATCAGCCCCAGCATTTT	CASSLAPTGFDSNQPQHF	18	.	TRBV5-5	TRBJ1-5	many
TGCGCCAGCAGCCAAGCAGGGGGCGGTGAGACCCAGTACTTC	CASSQAGGGETQYF	14	TRBD1	TRBV4-1	TRBJ2-5	many
TGTGCCAGCAGTTTAAGGGCTAGCGGGGGGTACAATGAGCAGTTCTTC	CASSLRASGGYNEQFF	16	TRBD2	TRBV12-3/TRBV12-4	TRBJ2-1	few
TGTGCCAGCAGCTTAAACAGGGTTTGGAACACTGAAGCTTTCTTT	CASSLNRVWNTEAFF	15	.	TRBV11-2	TRBJ1-1	few
TGTGCCAGCAGCGATCGGGCTAGGGGCTACACCTTC	CASSDRARGYTF	12	.	TRBV9	TRBJ1-2	.
TGTGCCATCAGGAATAGCGGGGGGCAAGATACGCAGTATTTT	CAIRNSGGQDTQYF	14	TRBD2	TRBV10-3	TRBJ2-3	many
TGCAGCGTTGGGGGACAGATGAACACCGGGGAGCTGTTTTTT	CSVGGQMNTGELFF	14	TRBD1	TRBV29-1	TRBJ2-2	few
TGCAGCGTCGGGGAGGGGGAAGAGGCTAACTATGGCTACACCTTC	CSVGEGEEANYGYTF	15	.	TRBV29-1	TRBJ1-2	.
TGTGCCATCGACGGCGCAGGCCCCAACTTTGGCTACACCTTC	CAIDGAGPNFGYTF	14	.	TRBV12-3/TRBV12-4	TRBJ1-2	many
TGTGCCAGCAGCATCTCCGGGACAGGGTACAATGAGCAGTTCTTC	CASSISGTGYNEQFF	15	TRBD1	TRBV7-3	TRBJ2-1	many
TGCGCCAGCAGCCATACGGACCCGAATGTCCAGCCCCAGCATTTT	CASSHTDPNVQPQHF	15	.	TRBV5-1	TRBJ1-5	.
TGCAGCGTTCGAGTAGGGGGGACCGGGGAGCTGTTTTTT	CSVRVGGTGELFF	13	.	TRBV29-1	TRBJ2-2	many
TGTGCCAGTAGTCGGAGGGATGAAAATGGCTACACCTTC	CASSRRDENGYTF	13	.	TRBV19	TRBJ1-2	.
TGTGCCAGCAGTTACGGACTAGCGCTTAGCACAGATACGCAGTATTTT	CASSYGLALSTDTQYF	16	TRBD2	TRBV6-5	TRBJ2-3	.
TGTGCCAGCGCCGGGACACCAATTTACGAGCAGTACTTC	CASAGTPIYEQYF	13	.	TRBV25-1	TRBJ2-7	.
TGTGCCAGCAGTTTTGCTGGAAACACCATATATTTT	CASSFAGNTIYF	12	.	TRBV12-3/TRBV12-4	TRBJ1-3	.
TGTGCCAGCCAGTCGACAGAGGTGAACACTGAAGCTTTCTTT	CASQSTEVNTEAFF	14	.	TRBV6-1	TRBJ1-1	many
TGTGCCAGCAGCTTAGGGGGAAACCCATCTCCAGAGACCCAGTACTTC	CASSLGGNPSPETQYF	16	.	TRBV7-6	TRBJ2-5	.
TGTGCCAGCAGCCCTAGGGCGATGGGAATCAGGCAGCCCCAGCATTTT	CASSPRAMGIRQPQHF	16	.	TRBV12-3/TRBV12-4	TRBJ1-5	many
TGTGCCAGCTGGTCGCAAGGCCAGAGCTCCTACAATGAGCAGTTCTTC	CASWSQGQSSYNEQFF	16	.	TRBV2	TRBJ2-1	many
TGTGCCAGCAGCTTAGGGGCCATACACGGCGGCTACACCTTC	CASSLGAIHGGYTF	14	.	TRBV11-2	TRBJ1-2	few
TGTGCCAGCAGTGGTAGTCAGAGCAATCAGCCCCAGCATTTT	CASSGSQSNQPQHF	14	.	TRBV2	TRBJ1-5	many
TGTGCCAGCAGTGCGCCGGACAGGGTGGGAGGCTACACCTTC	CASSAPDRVGGYTF	14	TRBD1	TRBV6-5	TRBJ1-2	many
TGCGCCAGCAGCCAAGATAGGGGGAGTGGGGCCCAGGGTGGAGGCCAGCATTTT	CASSQDRGSGAQGGGQHF	18	.	TRBV4-1	TRBJ1-5	.
TGTGCCAGCAGTCCCCCTCAACTCAATGAAAAACTGTTTTTT	CASSPPQLNEKLFF	14	.	TRBV28	TRBJ1-4	few
TGTGCCAGCAGTTACTATGGCGGGGGGACGCAGTTCTTC	CASSYYGGGTQFF	13	TRBD2	TRBV6-6	TRBJ2-1	few
TGTGCCACCAGTGATTTGAGGCAGGGCAATGAGCAGTTCTTC	CATSDLRQGNEQFF	14	.	TRBV24-1	TRBJ2-1	.
TGTGCCAGCTCACCACTAGGGATGAACACTGAAGCTTTCTTT	CASSPLGMNTEAFF	14	.	TRBV18	TRBJ1-1	few
TGCAGTGCTAGAGATCCCAGGGGGGCCTACGAGCAGTACTTC	CSARDPRGAYEQYF	14	.	TRBV20-1	TRBJ2-7	many
TGTGCCAGCAGCCCTTTTACAAGTACGCAGTATTTT	CASSPFTSTQYF	12	.	TRBV7-9	TRBJ2-3	many